The sequence of this TCR beta chain was determined in a study of siplizumab effects on memory and regulatory T cells. General study points: Memory T cells appeared less diverse than naive cells, which seemed to contribute substantially to alloresponse.

Approximately 100,000 TCR templates per sample were sequenced. This table comes from immunoSEQ multiplex PCR, and its TCRdb copy is limited to in-frame clones, with some not included. The repertoire holds 90,000 to 110,000 clones, about 92% seen once, with around 0.75% in the top ten. This CDR3 contains 12 residues. From germline, CDR1 is SNHLY and CDR2 FYNNEI. V lost 11 bases, J lost 7 bases, and 7 bases stayed unmatched. In regard to this clone: What it binds is unknown.

The sequencing input was Tregs sorted from blood. This clonotype originated in a human donor in good health. The V and J genes are TRBV2 and TRBJ2-1; 8 bases line up with TRBD1. The CDR3 is CARRTGRNEQFF. The CDR3 DNA reads TGTGCCCGGAGGACAGGGAGGAATGAGCAGTTCTTC. Full variable domain (rest looked up from reference TRBV2 and TRBJ2-1): EPEVTQTPSHQVTQMGQEVILRCVPISNHLYFYWYRQILGQKVEFLVSFYNNEISEKSEIFDDQFSVERPDGSNFTLKIRSTKLEDSAMYFCARRTGRNEQFFGPGTRLTVL.